These T cell receptor beta chains were read from a single sample in a study of blood T cells in healthy people across ages. From the 5' RACE reads, TCRdb called clonotypes with MiXCR, one entry per CDR3 protein. The table records 1.5 million to 2 million distinct CDR3 sequences, 28% of them present only once. Sequenced sample: blood. The receptor set was obtained from a woman aged 30 to 39 in good health. CDR3s include the opening cysteine and the closing phenylalanine or tryptophan. The D gene is left open where the match is weak. Not every row has a clone size; where given, it reads once, few, many or a size class.

j_gene,v_gene,d_gene,abundance,CDR3aa,CDR3nt
TRBJ2-7,TRBV6-5,.,many,CASTDRVREKYF,TGTGCCAGCACTGACAGGGTTCGGGAGAAGTACTTC
TRBJ2-7,TRBV7-2,.,many,CASSVGRKFYEQYF,TGTGCCAGCAGCGTGGGACGGAAGTTCTACGAGCAGTACTTC
TRBJ2-6,TRBV12-3/TRBV12-4,.,few,CASSSTAYGANVLTF,TGTGCCAGCAGCTCGACAGCTTACGGGGCCAACGTCCTGACTTTC
TRBJ2-1,TRBV7-2,TRBD1,many,CASSYPGQYNEQFF,TGTGCCAGCAGCTACCCGGGACAGTACAATGAGCAGTTCTTC
TRBJ1-1,TRBV29-1,.,.,CSVLGEMNTEAFF,TGCAGCGTTCTCGGAGAGATGAACACTGAAGCTTTCTTT
TRBJ2-5,TRBV29-1,.,many,CSVGLEPETQYF,TGCAGCGTTGGGCTAGAGCCGGAGACCCAGTACTTC
TRBJ1-2,TRBV10-3,.,.,CAISELPEGYGYTF,TGTGCCATCAGTGAGTTGCCGGAGGGGTATGGCTACACCTTC
TRBJ2-7,TRBV20-1,TRBD2,few,CSASISLAGSYERYF,TGCAGTGCTAGTATATCGCTAGCGGGTTCCTACGAGCGGTACTTC
TRBJ2-5,TRBV2,TRBD2,.,CASSERGGGARTQYF,TGTGCCAGCAGTGAACGAGGCGGGGGGGCAAGGACCCAGTACTTC
TRBJ2-5,TRBV4-1,TRBD2,many,CASSQDGSGGAFPETQYF,TGCGCCAGCAGCCAAGATGGTAGCGGGGGGGCCTTCCCAGAGACCCAGTACTTC
TRBJ1-2,TRBV27,TRBD1,once,CASSPRQGEVVSYGYTF,TGTGCCAGCAGTCCACGACAGGGGGAAGTGGTTTCATATGGCTACACCTTC
TRBJ1-1,TRBV4-1,.,.,CASSRVEKNTEAFF,TGCGCCAGCAGCCGAGTTGAGAAGAACACTGAAGCTTTCTTT
TRBJ2-5,TRBV6-1,.,many,CASIRTVQETQYF,TGTGCCAGCATTCGGACAGTTCAAGAGACCCAGTACTTC
TRBJ2-3,TRBV7-2,TRBD2,few,CASSDRGGRGDTQYF,TGTGCCAGCAGCGACCGGGGGGGCCGGGGAGATACGCAGTATTTT
TRBJ1-1,TRBV10-3,.,.,CAISESSGDPEAFF,TGTGCCATCAGTGAGTCATCAGGGGACCCTGAAGCTTTCTTT
TRBJ2-5,TRBV2,.,many,CASQGLNRQETQYF,TGTGCCAGCCAAGGACTTAACAGACAAGAGACCCAGTACTTC
TRBJ2-3,TRBV12-3/TRBV12-4,.,few,CASSRDSQAGDTQYF,TGTGCCAGCAGCCGGGACTCCCAGGCTGGAGATACGCAGTATTTT
TRBJ2-3,TRBV5-1,.,few,CASSGPDGISGLGTDTQYF,TGCGCCAGCAGCGGGCCCGACGGAATTAGCGGCCTTGGCACAGATACGCAGTATTTT
TRBJ2-3,TRBV7-2,.,many,CASSFTGDTQYF,TGTGCCAGCAGCTTTACTGGGGATACGCAGTATTTT
TRBJ1-2,TRBV24-1,.,.,CATSDFRGSYYGYTF,TGCGCCACCAGTGATTTTAGGGGATCTTACTATGGCTACACCTTC
TRBJ2-4,TRBV7-2,TRBD2,.,CASSHTLAGEDIQYF,TGTGCCAGCAGCCATACACTAGCGGGAGAAGACATTCAGTACTTC
TRBJ1-2,TRBV6-2/TRBV6-3,TRBD1,few,CASSGTGKMGYTF,TGTGCCAGTAGCGGGACAGGGAAGATGGGCTACACCTTC